This TCR beta chain was captured by sequencing in a study of T cell responses to AZD1222 COVID-19 vaccine. The assay was immunoSEQ multiplex PCR, and TCRdb's table has in-frame clones only and misses some. Of roughly 200,000 clones listed, around 88% are singletons. V lost 7 bases, J lost 6 bases, and 6 bases lay in between. The germline gives CDR1 SGHTA, CDR2 FQGTGA. This CDR3 is 11 amino acids long. Overall study findings and caveats: Among the donors, most were white British and more were female, and clonal diversity was possibly underestimated. The study identified only a handful of AZD1222 recipients as seropositive at baseline. Spike-wide vaccine-associated CD4 TCRs dominated at 160-218 and 743-854.

With respect to this clone: Its antigen is not identified.

This material consisted of peripheral blood, taken on day 0 of AZD1222 vaccination. The chain joins TRBV7-3 to TRBJ2-2; maybe TRBD1 (6 bases). This TCR was sampled from an adult in good health. The CDR3 loop reads CASKGAGELFF. CDR3 DNA sequence: TGTGCCAGCAAGGGGGCCGGGGAGCTGTTTTTT. The variable domain in full, with the rest retrieved from reference TRBV7-3 and TRBJ2-2, is GAGVSQTPSNKVTEKGKYVELRCDPISGHTALYWYRQSLGQGPEFLIYFQGTGAADDSGLPNDRFFAVRPEGSVSTLKIQRTERGDSAVYLCASKGAGELFFGEGSRLTVL.